This T cell receptor (beta chain) stems from a study of cytomegalovirus exposure and HLA in healthy donors. This CDR3 region has 13 residues. Per the germline V gene, CDR1 is LNHNV and CDR2 is YYDKDF (reference sequence). V was shortened by 6 bases and J by 7 bases, with 13 bases between the two germline ends. This clone was seen just once. The study ran its PCR with 60 Vbeta and 13 Jbeta primers. Method: immunoSEQ multiplex PCR; TCRdb's copy keeps in-frame clones and lacks some. The table lists some 130,000 clones, roughly two thirds of them singletons. The chain has TRBV15 and TRBJ2-1; no definite D call. Sequencing input: PBMCs. The sequence was obtained from a man aged 30-40 years in good health and CMV-seropositive. CDR3 sequence reads: CATSLAEVNEQFF. The CDR3 nucleotides read TGTGCCACCAGTCTGGCTGAGGTGAATGAGCAGTTCTTC.